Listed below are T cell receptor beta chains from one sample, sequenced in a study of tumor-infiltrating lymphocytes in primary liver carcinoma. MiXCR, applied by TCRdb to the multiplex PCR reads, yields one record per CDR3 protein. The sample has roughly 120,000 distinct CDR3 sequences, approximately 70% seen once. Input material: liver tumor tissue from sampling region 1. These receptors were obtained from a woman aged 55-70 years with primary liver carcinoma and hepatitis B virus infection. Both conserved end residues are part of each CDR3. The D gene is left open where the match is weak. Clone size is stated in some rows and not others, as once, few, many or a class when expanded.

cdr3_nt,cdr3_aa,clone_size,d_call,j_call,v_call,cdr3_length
TGTGTCAGCAGAAGCGGAAATTCCTACAATGAGCAGTTCTTC,CVSRSGNSYNEQFF,NA,NA,TRBJ2-1,TRBV6-1,14
TGTGCCAGCAGCTTGGTCCCGGGACTAGAGGGAGGCGAGCAGTTCTTC,CASSLVPGLEGGEQFF,NA,TRBD2,TRBJ2-1,TRBV5-6,16
TGTGCCAGCAGCTTAGGACCGCGCGGGTATGGCTACACCTTC,CASSLGPRGYGYTF,many,NA,TRBJ1-2,TRBV11-1,14
TGTGCCTGGAGAGTCGGTAGCAATCAGCCCCAGCATTTT,CAWRVGSNQPQHF,few,NA,TRBJ1-5,TRBV30,13
TGTGCCAGCAGTCGTAGCCCTCTTGACGGTACGCAGTATTTT,CASSRSPLDGTQYF,once,NA,TRBJ2-3,TRBV6-5,14
TGTGCCAGCAGCTTAATGACTAGCGGGAACCATGAGCAGTTCTTC,CASSLMTSGNHEQFF,NA,TRBD2,TRBJ2-1,TRBV7-3,15
TGCGCCAGCAGCTGGGATAGTGAGATCCAGTACTTC,CASSWDSEIQYF,NA,NA,TRBJ2-5,TRBV5-1,12
TGTGCCAGCAGCTCTCCGAACCGGAACACTGAAGCTTTCTTT,CASSSPNRNTEAFF,many,NA,TRBJ1-1,TRBV7-9,14
TGTGCCCGCGGTGCCGACTCAAGCTCCTACAATGAGCAGTTCTTC,CARGADSSSYNEQFF,once,NA,TRBJ2-1,TRBV28,15
TGCGCCAGCAGTCCTCGGACAGCAGGACTACGCGAGCACTACTTC,CASSPRTAGLREHYF,NA,NA,TRBJ2-7,TRBV11-1,15
TGTGCCAACAGCTCCAGACGGAAATACAAAGAGCAGTTCTTC,CANSSRRKYKEQFF,NA,NA,TRBJ2-1,TRBV11-3,14
TGTGCCAGCAGCGCCTCGATAGGTAGCACAGATACGCAGTATTTT,CASSASIGSTDTQYF,NA,NA,TRBJ2-3,TRBV7-3,15
TGTGCCAGCAGTGAGGTGAACCAAGAGACCCAGTACTTC,CASSEVNQETQYF,many,NA,TRBJ2-5,TRBV28,13
TGTGCCAGCAGTTTCGACAGGGAGGGTGAAAAACTGTTTTTT,CASSFDREGEKLFF,many,TRBD1,TRBJ1-4,TRBV12-3/TRBV12-4,14
TGTGCCAGCAGCCCAGGGTCCGGTAATTCACCCCTCCACTTT,CASSPGSGNSPLHF,many,NA,TRBJ1-6,TRBV6-2/TRBV6-3,14
TGTGCCAGCAGCATGACTAGCGGGAAGGGAGAGCAGTACTTC,CASSMTSGKGEQYF,many,TRBD2,TRBJ2-7,TRBV12-3/TRBV12-4,14
TGTGCCAGCCGTATGGGGAGTGAAAAACTGTTTTTT,CASRMGSEKLFF,many,NA,TRBJ1-4,TRBV6-2/TRBV6-3,12
TGTGTCAACAGCTTCCTAGTGGGGTACAATGAGCAGTTCTTC,CVNSFLVGYNEQFF,NA,NA,TRBJ2-1,TRBV11-2,14
TGTGCCAGCAATCCCGACAGGGTCGCCGGGGAGCTGTTTTTT,CASNPDRVAGELFF,NA,TRBD1,TRBJ2-2,TRBV11-2,14
TGCAGCGCCCGGACTGGGGATAATTCACCCCTCCACTTT,CSARTGDNSPLHF,few,NA,TRBJ1-6,TRBV29-1,13
TGTGCCAGCAGGGTACTAGCGGGAGAACCCGGGGAGCTGTTTTTT,CASRVLAGEPGELFF,many,TRBD2,TRBJ2-2,TRBV5-6,15
TGTCCCAGCAGCTCGGGGCGAACCGCAGATACGCAGTATTTT,CPSSSGRTADTQYF,NA,NA,TRBJ2-3,TRBV11-2,14
TGTGCCAGCAGAATAGGGAATCAGCCCCAGCATTTT,CASRIGNQPQHF,NA,NA,TRBJ1-5,TRBV28,12
TGTGCCAGCAGCCAAGGGGGCGGGAACGAGCAGTACTTC,CASSQGGGNEQYF,NA,NA,TRBJ2-7,TRBV14,13
TGTGCCAGCAGTCGAACTACAGGATACAACACTGAAGCTTTCTTT,CASSRTTGYNTEAFF,NA,NA,TRBJ1-1,TRBV12-3/TRBV12-4,15
TGTGACGGCAGCCCCGGACTAGCGGGCGATTACAATGAGCAGTTCTTC,CDGSPGLAGDYNEQFF,NA,TRBD2,TRBJ2-1,TRBV11-2,16
TGCGCCAGCAGCCTGTCGACAGGGAACCTTAACACTGAAGCTTTCTTT,CASSLSTGNLNTEAFF,NA,TRBD1,TRBJ1-1,TRBV5-1,16
TGTGCCAGCAGCTTAGGCCGGCTCAGTGAGCAGTTCTTC,CASSLGRLSEQFF,NA,NA,TRBJ2-1,TRBV11-2,13
TGTGCCAGCAGCTTAGGGCTAGTTGAAACCTCCTACGAGGAGTACTTC,CASSLGLVETSYEEYF,NA,NA,TRBJ2-7,TRBV11-2,16
TGTGCCAGTAGCATAGACCCCAGGAGCTCCTACAATGAGCAGTTCTTC,CASSIDPRSSYNEQFF,NA,NA,TRBJ2-1,TRBV11-3,16
TGTGCCAGCAGGGCTAGGCCGGGCACTGAAGCTTTCTTT,CASRARPGTEAFF,NA,NA,TRBJ1-1,TRBV12-3/TRBV12-4,13
TGTGCCAGCAGTCCGGACAGCTCTGGAAACACCATATATTTT,CASSPDSSGNTIYF,many,NA,TRBJ1-3,TRBV6-6,14
TGTGCCAGCAGCCAGGGACTGACACCTTCAAGGGAGACCCAGTACTTC,CASSQGLTPSRETQYF,NA,NA,TRBJ2-5,TRBV5-4,16
TGTGCCAGCAGTTCTGGCGAGACAGGAGCCTACAATGAGCAGTTCTTC,CASSSGETGAYNEQFF,NA,NA,TRBJ2-1,TRBV28,16
TGTGCCAGCAGTCTTGGACTAGCGGGGGCCGCAGGCGGGGAGCTGTTTTTT,CASSLGLAGAAGGELFF,NA,TRBD2,TRBJ2-2,TRBV12-3/TRBV12-4,17
TGTGCCAGCAGTTCGAGCGGGAGAGGCACCGGGGAGCTGTTTTTT,CASSSSGRGTGELFF,many,TRBD2,TRBJ2-2,TRBV12-3/TRBV12-4,15
TGTGCCAGCAGAGTAGCGGGACCCCAAGAGACCCAGTACTTC,CASRVAGPQETQYF,many,TRBD2,TRBJ2-5,TRBV6-1,14
TGTGCCAGCAGGCGGGGGACTAGCGGACGCACAGATACGCAGTATTTT,CASRRGTSGRTDTQYF,NA,TRBD2,TRBJ2-3,TRBV12-3/TRBV12-4,16
TGTGCCAGCAGCCAAGGGGCGGGGCGTGAGAAGTACTTC,CASSQGAGREKYF,NA,NA,TRBJ2-7,TRBV11-2,13
TGCAGTGCCGAAGTAAGGGTCCCCTATGGCTACACCTTC,CSAEVRVPYGYTF,NA,NA,TRBJ1-2,TRBV20-1,13
TGTACCAGCAGCTTAAATAGCGGGAGGGTTGACAACGAGCAGTTCTTC,CTSSLNSGRVDNEQFF,NA,TRBD2,TRBJ2-1,TRBV11-2,16
TGTGCCGGCAGCTTAGTAAGGGGGGCGGGCACCTACAATGAGCATTTCTTC,CAGSLVRGAGTYNEHFF,once,NA,TRBJ2-1,TRBV11-2,17
TGTGCCAGCAGCCTGAGCGGGAGGGGTGGGACAGATACGCAGTGCTTT,CASSLSGRGGTDTQCF,NA,TRBD2,TRBJ2-3,TRBV5-4,16
TGTGCCAGCAGTTCTGGACTAGCGGTCACCGGGGAGCTGTTTTTT,CASSSGLAVTGELFF,many,TRBD2,TRBJ2-2,TRBV12-3/TRBV12-4,15
TGTGCCAGCTCACTTGCCACGGCGAACACTGAAGCTTTCTTT,CASSLATANTEAFF,NA,NA,TRBJ1-1,TRBV18,14
TGTGCTAATTGGGCAGGGGATGGAGGCACTGAAGCTTTCTTT,CANWAGDGGTEAFF,NA,NA,TRBJ1-1,TRBV28,14
TGTGCCAGCACCCCCAAGAGGGGACAGGGGACCATTAGCAATCAGCCCCAGCATTTT,CASTPKRGQGTISNQPQHF,NA,TRBD1,TRBJ1-5,TRBV6-1,19
TGTGCCAGCAGCTTACGACAGGGGCTCTCTGGAAACACCATATATTTT,CASSLRQGLSGNTIYF,many,TRBD1,TRBJ1-3,TRBV7-8,16
TGTGCCAGCAGGTTAGGGGGAGCCGCCTCTGGAAGCACTATATATTTT,CASRLGGAASGSTIYF,once,NA,TRBJ1-3,TRBV28,16